The present T cell receptor (beta chain) was sequenced within a study of identical twins. Overall study findings and caveats: Models, which agreed with sharing between unrelated individuals, nonetheless underestimated the out-of-frame TCR alpha sharing seen in monozygotic twins. Diverse VJ usage suggested most zero-insertion clonotypes were not invariant T cells.

CDR3 size: 14 residues. From germline, CDR1 is DFQATT and CDR2 SNEGSKA (reference sequence). V dropped 6 bases and J dropped 1; count of bases not matched to a gene: 7. Carrying unique molecular identifiers, the cDNA also gained a universal primer site through template switching. TCRdb redid the calling of the 5' RACE reads with MiXCR, one entry per CDR3 protein. The table shows 1.5 million to 2 million distinct CDR3 sequences, with under 35% occurring only once. This clonotype has just a few counts. Antigen: not known. The sequence came from a newborn girl in good health. The sample consisted of cord blood. The chain uses TRBV20-1 and TRBJ1-1, with 8 nucleotides matching TRBD1. CDR3 in amino acids: CSATRQGPNTEAFF. The CDR3 DNA reads TGCAGTGCAACCCGACAGGGGCCGAACACTGAAGCTTTCTTT.